This T cell receptor (beta chain) was recovered during a study of T cells in Graves' hyperthyroidism and ophthalmopathy. Overall study findings and caveats: Most thyroid clonotypes that were expanded above 0.001 also turned up in blood. Ophthalmopathy, as predicted by the model, came a median around 7 months after the prediction.

RNA transcripts served as the template for amplifying TCR beta CDR3 regions. The TCR CDR3 was amplified in a first-round RT-PCR using the HTBI primer set. Each CDR3 protein is one row after TCRdb ran MiXCR on the multiplex PCR reads. Of about 500,000 distinct CDR3 sequences in the sample, about 16% were seen once. This clonotype was detected many times. As yet, its antigen is unknown. Germline CDR1 is MDHEN and CDR2 is SYDVKM. The V gene end was trimmed by 4 bases and the J gene end by 4 bases; junction bases not matched to a gene: 5. The CDR3 contains 14 residues. V gene TRBV28 combines with J gene TRBJ1-1; TRBD1 matches at 8 bases. The TCR was taken from a woman in her twenties or thirties with Graves' ophthalmopathy. The sequencing sample was made of blood. This chain's CDR3 is CASSWTGRGTEAFF. The CDR3 nucleotides read TGTGCCAGCAGTTGGACAGGGAGGGGCACTGAAGCTTTCTTT.